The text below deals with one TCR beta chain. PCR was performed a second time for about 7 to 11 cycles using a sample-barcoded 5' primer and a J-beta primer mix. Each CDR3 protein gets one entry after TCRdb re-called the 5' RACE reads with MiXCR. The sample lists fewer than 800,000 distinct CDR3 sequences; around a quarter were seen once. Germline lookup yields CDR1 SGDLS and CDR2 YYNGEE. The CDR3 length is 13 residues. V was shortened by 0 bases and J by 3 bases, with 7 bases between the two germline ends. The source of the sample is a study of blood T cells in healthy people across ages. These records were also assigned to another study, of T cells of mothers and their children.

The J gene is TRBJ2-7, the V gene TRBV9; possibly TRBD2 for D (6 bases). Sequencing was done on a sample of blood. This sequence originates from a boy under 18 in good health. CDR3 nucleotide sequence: TGTGCCAGCAGCGTAGCGGAGGGCTACGAGCAGTACTTC. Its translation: CASSVAEGYEQYF.